These 17 T cell receptor beta chains share one sample of origin, sequenced in a study of T cells in Graves' hyperthyroidism and ophthalmopathy (dated by TCRdb to the late 2010s). The library came from multiplex PCR. Sequenced on an Illumina HiSeq 2000. The TCR beta CDR3 regions were amplified from RNA transcripts. The TCR CDR3 was subjected to a first round of RT-PCR using the HTBI primer set and the Qiagen OneStep RT-PCR kit. Using fastp trimming at Q25 and MiXCR clonotype assembly, TCRdb reanalyzed the public sequencing data and kept in-frame beta chains. CDR3 protein duplicates are merged, each entry listing the most common genes and DNA. Present in this sample are 300,000 to 350,000 distinct CDR3 sequences, roughly 15% of which were seen just once. The top ten constitute roughly a third of the sample. Source material: blood. The origin of the receptors is a man under 40 with Graves' hyperthyroidism.

This clonotype was picked up many times. The V call is TRBV28, the J call TRBJ2-7; D gene ambiguous. The CDR3 runs to 13 residues. Germline V CDR1 and CDR2: MDHEN, SYDVKM. V was shortened by 6 bases and J by 3 bases, with 12 bases between the two germline ends. The CDR3 sequence: CASSPQVVYEQYF. The CDR3 DNA sequence: TGTGCCAGCAGCCCGCAGGTCGTCTACGAGCAGTACTTC. Filled out from reference TRBV28 and TRBJ2-7, the complete variable domain reads DVKVTQSSRYLVKRTGEKVFLECVQDMDHENMFWYRQDPGLGLRLIYFSYDVKMKEKGDIPEGYSVSREKKERFSLILESASTNQTSMYLCASSPQVVYEQYFGPGTRLTVT.

Ten or more counts support this clonotype. The chain combines TRBV3-1 with TRBJ2-1; D call uncertain. The CDR3 is 12 residues long. V shed 2 bases and J shed 4 bases, with 3 bases lying between them. Germline-derived CDR1 and CDR2 are LGHDT and YNNKEL (reference sequence). The CDR3 here is CASSQPYNEQFF. The CDR3 nucleotides are TGTGCCAGCAGCCAACCATACAATGAGCAGTTCTTC.

This clonotype was detected ten times or more. This chain joins TRBV27 and TRBJ2-7; D call uncertain. The ends were cut back, 3 bases at V and 2 bases at J, with 14 bases in the middle. This CDR3 has 15 residues. Per germline, CDR1 MNHEY and CDR2 SMNVEV (reference sequence). CDR3 sequence (DNA): TGTGCCAGCAGTTTGTTCCCCATTCCGGCCTACGAGCAGTACTTC. Translated: CASSLFPIPAYEQYF.

This clonotype appeared a few times. This chain links TRBV6-5 with TRBJ1-4; 7 bases are a match to TRBD1. Germline CDR1 reads MNHEY; CDR2 reads SVGAGI. Unmatched junction bases numbered 4, after V lost 2 bases and J lost 7 bases. The CDR3 totals 14 residues. The CDR3 DNA sequence: TGTGCCAGCAGTTACGGGCCAGGGGGTGAAAAACTGTTTTTT. Protein: CASSYGPGGEKLFF.

This clonotype was recorded many times. The genes are TRBV7-2 and TRBJ2-1; TRBD2 aligns across 8 bases. The V gene's germline CDR1 is SGHTA and CDR2 FQGNSA. The trim removed 5 bases at V and 0 bases at J, leaving 6 bases unmatched. The CDR3 totals 16 residues. The CDR3: CASSRGGQSSYNEQFF. The CDR3 DNA reads as TGTGCCAGCAGCCGGGGGGGGCAGAGCTCCTACAATGAGCAGTTCTTC.

The chain couples TRBV4-2 to TRBJ2-3; D not resolved. The CDR3 contains 14 residues. The V end was cut by 0 bases, the J end by 5 bases, with 9 bases between. Germline values: CDR1 LGHNA, CDR2 YNFKEQ. The CDR3 here is CASSQDHLGDTQYF. The CDR3 nucleotides are TGTGCCAGCAGCCAAGATCATTTAGGAGATACGCAGTATTTT.

This chain links TRBV6-5 with TRBJ2-2; either TRBD1 or TRBD2 may fit D (5 bases each). The ends were cut back, 0 bases at V and 9 bases at J, with 29 bases in the middle. CDR1 is MNHEY, CDR2 SVGAGI, per germline. This CDR3 has 20 residues. The CDR3: CASSYSGAGPRHGDARELFF. The DNA for the CDR3 is TGTGCCAGCAGTTACTCCGGGGCCGGCCCACGACACGGGGACGCCCGGGAGCTGTTTTTT.

In this sample, this clonotype turned up a few times. The chain couples TRBV10-3 to TRBJ1-2; TRBD1 might be the D (6 bases). This CDR3 comprises 15 residues. CDR1 is ENHRY, CDR2 SYGVKD, per germline. V dropped 3 bases and J dropped 4 bases, with 15 bases sitting between them. The CDR3 DNA sequence: TGTGCCATCAGTGACGGGGGGGCCGCTATCTATGGCTACACCTTC. It translates to CAISDGGAAIYGYTF.

This clonotype was picked up many times. Here the CDR3 reads CASSPSGAGVTSSYNEQFF. CDR3 sequence (DNA): TGTGCCAGCAGTCCTTCAGGGGCGGGAGTAACAAGCTCCTACAATGAGCAGTTCTTC. V usage is TRBV11-3 and J usage is TRBJ2-1, with D maybe TRBD2 (7 bases). The ends were cut back, 6 bases at V and 0 bases at J, with 24 bases in the middle. This CDR3 is 19 amino acids long. Germline values: CDR1 SGHNT, CDR2 YENEEA.

This clonotype was seen ten or more times. This chain connects TRBV6-6 to TRBJ2-5; D remains unclear. CDR1 is MNHNY and CDR2 is SVGAGI in the germline V gene (reference sequence). This CDR3 is built from 15 residues. With 0 bases removed from V and 1 base from J, the gap between germline ends came to 9 bases. CDR3 bases: TGTGCCAGCAGTTACTCGTCCAATCTCCAAGAGACCCAGTACTTC. Translation gives CASSYSSNLQETQYF.

The chain uses TRBV19 and TRBJ2-3; D not resolved. The V and J ends lost 3 bases and 8 bases respectively, with 24 bases between them. The CDR3 totals 17 residues. Germline CDR1 and CDR2: LNHDA and SQIVND (reference sequence). The CDR3 spells CASSISGTLSRVGTQYF. The CDR3, as DNA: TGTGCCAGTAGTATTTCGGGCACGCTGTCCCGAGTTGGTACGCAGTATTTT.

This clonotype was detected ten times or more. The chain links TRBV27 to TRBJ2-7; 8 bases fit TRBD2. The CDR3 contains 14 residues. Germline CDR1 MNHEY, CDR2 SMNVEV (reference sequence). The J segment lost 2 bases and the V segment lost 6 bases, leaving 6 bases of the junction unmatched. The DNA for the CDR3 is TGTGCCAGCAGCTGGGGGCGGGAGGCCTACGAGCAGTACTTC. It specifies CASSWGREAYEQYF.

The chain recombines TRBV28 with TRBJ2-6, with TRBD1 identical over 9 bases. The V gene end was trimmed by 2 bases and the J gene end by 4 bases; junction bases not matched to a gene: 6. Germline CDR1 reads MDHEN; CDR2 reads SYDVKM. This CDR3 region has 17 residues. DNA of the CDR3: TGTGCCAGCAGTTTAATGGGACAGGGACCCGGGGCCAACGTCCTGACTTTC. Translated: CASSLMGQGPGANVLTF.

This clonotype occurred many times. The chain uses TRBV20-1 and TRBJ2-1, with 9 positions matching TRBD1. The CDR3 totals 14 residues. The V and J ends lost 5 bases and 7 bases, in that order; junction bases with no gene match: 9. The germline gives CDR1 DFQATT, CDR2 SNEGSKA (reference sequence). The CDR3 DNA reads TGCAGTGCTGTCCCGGGACAGGGAATGAATGAGCAGTTCTTC. Translated: CSAVPGQGMNEQFF.

This clonotype was seen many times. The rearrangement uses TRBV11-2 and TRBJ2-7; a weak D match, TRBD2 (6 bases). This CDR3 is 16 amino acids long. CDR1 SGHAT and CDR2 FQNNGV come from the germline V gene. V lost 5 bases to trimming and J lost 2 bases, with 19 bases between them. The CDR3 spells CASSLKTSPRPYEQYF. CDR3 nucleotide sequence: TGTGCCAGCAGCCTAAAAACTAGCCCCAGACCCTACGAGCAGTACTTC.

This clonotype occurred a few times. The chain carries TRBV12-3 or TRBV12-4 and TRBJ1-2, with D tentatively TRBD1 (6 bases). The CDR3 spans 14 residues. Trimming removed 1 base from V and 10 bases from J, with 16 bases in between. The CDR3 coding sequence is TGTGCCAGCAGTTTAGATGGAGGGGGGTTGCCCTACACCTTC. Its protein product is CASSLDGGGLPYTF.

This clonotype was observed a handful of times. The chain has TRBV10-3 and TRBJ2-3; D perhaps matches TRBD1 (5 bases). This CDR3 comprises 15 residues. Between the trimmed V and J ends, which lost 2 bases and 0 bases, there was a span of 9 bases. CDR1 is ENHRY and CDR2 is SYGVKD in the germline V gene. CDR3 loop: CAISEGQPSTDTQYF. CDR3 in DNA: TGTGCCATCAGTGAGGGACAACCAAGCACAGATACGCAGTATTTT.